This TCR beta chain was documented in a study of technical replicates of blood from several donors. Sequenced by immunoSEQ multiplex PCR; TCRdb stores in-frame clones only, minus some. The table has 45,000 to 60,000 clones, just over 85% seen once. This clone has only one observation. Sequencing used PBMCs. This TCR derives from a human donor in good health. Some clones in this sample may be carry-over from other donors' samples.

This CDR3 reads CASSRTGGGSTYEQYF. CDR3 nucleotide sequence: TGTGCCAGCAGTCGAACAGGGGGTGGTTCAACCTACGAGCAGTACTTC. The V call is TRBV27, the J call TRBJ2-7; 8 positions agree with TRBD1. This CDR3 comprises 16 residues. Germline V gives CDR1 MNHEY, CDR2 SMNVEV (reference sequence). V lost 5 bases, J lost 2 bases, and 11 bases stayed unmatched.